The clone carrying this T cell receptor (beta chain) was seen just once. Repertoires were generated with immunoSEQ multiplex PCR, while TCRdb's copy carries only in-frame clones and drops some. The repertoire holds 200,000 to 300,000 clones, over 80% seen once, with about 1.6% in the top ten. The data derive from a study of blood T cell repertoires in COVID-19. The CDR3 length is 16 residues. V shed 4 bases and J 4 bases; nucleotides not matched to a gene: 11. Germline CDR1 is MGHRA and CDR2 is YSYEKL. Specimen: peripheral blood. The gene calls are TRBV4-1 and TRBJ1-1; 8 bases are a match to TRBD1. The receptor comes from a woman between 40 and 55 years old who had recovered from COVID-19. CDR3 nucleotides: TGCGCCAGCAGCCTTGGACAGGGCCAGTTATCCACTGAAGCTTTCTTT. It yields the protein CASSLGQGQLSTEAFF.